This T cell receptor beta chain was identified during a study of blood T cells in healthy people across ages. Study-level results: Compared with aged donors, long-lived donors showed fewer expanded clones, suggesting selection.

Primed by a sample-barcoded 5' primer and a J-beta primer mix, a second PCR proceeded for 7 to 11 cycles. The authors tagged each cDNA molecule using a template-switch adaptor with 12 random nucleotides. Each sample provided no less than 2.5 million CDR3-containing paired-end reads. Each CDR3 protein is one row after TCRdb ran MiXCR on the 5' RACE reads. The repertoire holds roughly 1.5 million distinct CDR3 sequences, with about 45% as singletons. Germline V gene sequence: CDR1 SQVTM, CDR2 ANQGSEA. Germline trimming cut 7 bases from V and 8 bases from J; bases unmatched to any gene: 8. The length of the CDR3 is 12 residues. This clonotype was observed a handful of times. What it binds is unknown.

Material: blood. The clonotype comes from a woman between 18 and 29 years old in good health. The chain couples TRBV29-1 to TRBJ1-2; 9 positions agree with TRBD1. CDR3 nucleotides: TGCAGCGGAACGGGACAGGGAAAGGGCTACACCTTC. Encoded protein: CSGTGQGKGYTF. Complete variable domain (other parts from reference TRBV29-1 and TRBJ1-2): SAVISQKPSRDICQRGTSLTIQCQVDSQVTMMFWYRQQPGQSLTLIATANQGSEATYESGFVIDKFPISRPNLTFSTLTVSNMSPEDSSIYLCSGTGQGKGYTFGSGTRLTVV.